Listed here are 19 T cell receptor beta chains from one sample, sequenced in a study of blood T cell repertoires in COVID-19. Some clones are missing from TCRdb's copy, which holds only in-frame ones; the method was immunoSEQ multiplex PCR. Of 150,000 or so clones listed, 87% are singletons. The sequencing input was peripheral blood. The receptors originated from an elderly man with acute or convalescent COVID-19.

The chain links TRBV27 to TRBJ2-1; 7 positions agree with TRBD1. The germline gives CDR1 MNHEY, CDR2 SMNVEV (reference sequence). This CDR3 spans 16 amino acids. J was trimmed by 3 bases and V by 7 bases; bases with no gene match: 12. CDR3 nucleotides: TGTGCCAGCACTCCCTTCGGGGACAGACGCTACAATGAGCAGTTCTTC. As protein: CASTPFGDRRYNEQFF.

This chain uses TRBV11-2 with TRBJ1-3, with D perhaps TRBD1 (6 bases). Germline CDR1 and CDR2: SGHAT and FQNNGV. The CDR3 spans 15 residues. With 1 base removed from V and 4 bases from J, the gap between germline ends came to 11 bases. In DNA form, the CDR3 reads TGTGCCAGCAGCTTAGCAGGGGCCGGAGGAAACACCATATATTTT. It encodes CASSLAGAGGNTIYF.

V is TRBV28 and J is TRBJ2-7; maybe TRBD2 (6 bases). The CDR3 sequence is 13 residues long. Germline CDR1 MDHEN, CDR2 SYDVKM. Trimming took 8 bases from V and 4 from J, leaving 15 bases between them. The CDR3, as DNA: TGTGCCAGCTCGAGCGGGCAGGGATACGAGCAGTACTTC. It yields the protein CASSSGQGYEQYF.

This chain connects TRBV7-6 to TRBJ2-7, with D maybe TRBD1 (5 bases). Per germline, CDR1 SGHVS and CDR2 FNYEAQ. V dropped 1 base and J dropped 2 bases, with 12 bases sitting between them. The CDR3 covers 15 residues. The DNA of the CDR3 is TGTGCCAGCAGCTTAGTCGCAGGACAAACCTACGAGCAGTACTTC. This translates into CASSLVAGQTYEQYF.

The rearrangement uses TRBV19 and TRBJ1-3; 7 bases match TRBD1. The junction had 5 bases not matched to a gene; V was cut back by 5 bases and J by 4 bases. Germline V gene lookup returns CDR1 LNHDA and CDR2 SQIVND (reference sequence). This CDR3 region has 14 residues. CDR3 in amino acids: CASSVTGLGNTIYF. The DNA for the CDR3 is TGTGCCAGTAGTGTGACAGGGCTCGGAAACACCATATATTTT.

The chain joins TRBV10-3 to TRBJ2-5, with a tentative D call TRBD1 (5 bases). CDR3 length: 13 residues. The ends were cut back, 6 bases at V and 0 bases at J, with 8 bases in the middle. Germline CDR1 is ENHRY and CDR2 is SYGVKD. The CDR3 nucleotides are TGTGCCATCAGGGCGGACAACCAAGAGACCCAGTACTTC. It codes for CAIRADNQETQYF.

The V call is TRBV4-1, the J call TRBJ2-3; 7 positions match TRBD2. The CDR3 has 14 amino acids. V shed 0 bases, J shed 6 bases, and the junction held 3 bases outside the gene matches. Per germline, CDR1 MGHRA and CDR2 YSYEKL. CDR3 amino acids: CASSQETSIDTQYF. The CDR3 nucleotides read TGCGCCAGCAGCCAAGAGACTAGCATTGATACGCAGTATTTT.

V is TRBV27 and J is TRBJ1-6; D call uncertain. Germline values: CDR1 MNHEY, CDR2 SMNVEV (reference sequence). V dropped 9 bases and J dropped 8 bases, with 11 bases sitting between them. This CDR3 has 12 residues. CDR3 DNA sequence: TGTGCCAGTCCTCGGGTGTATTCACCCCTCCACTTT. Translating gives CASPRVYSPLHF.

The chain combines TRBV5-5 with TRBJ1-6; TRBD1 matches 7 bases. This CDR3 has 16 amino acids. The ends lost 3 bases at V and 7 bases at J; junction bases unmatched: 10. The germline V gene has CDR1 SGHKS and CDR2 YYEKEE (reference sequence). The CDR3 loop is CASSWDTGTANSPLHF. As DNA, the CDR3 is TGTGCCAGCAGCTGGGACACCGGGACAGCCAATTCACCCCTCCACTTT.

The rearrangement links TRBV12-5 to TRBJ1-5, with 9 bases that match TRBD1. CDR3 length: 14 residues. Germline V CDR1 and CDR2: LGHNT, FRNRAP. V lost 7 bases to trimming and J lost 4 bases; unmatched junction nucleotides: 5. CDR3 DNA: TGTGCTAGTGCCAGAGGGACAGGGAATCAGCCCCAGCATTTT. This encodes CASARGTGNQPQHF.

This sequence joins TRBV2 and TRBJ1-2; 7 nucleotides match TRBD1. Trimming cost V 1 base and J 8 bases; bases outside gene matches: 10. Germline V gene lookup returns CDR1 SNHLY and CDR2 FYNNEI. This CDR3 region has 15 residues. The chain's CDR3 is CASSEVVQGFGGYTF. The CDR3 DNA reads as TGTGCCAGCAGTGAAGTTGTACAGGGGTTCGGGGGCTACACCTTC.

The V and J genes are TRBV2 and TRBJ1-1; D unclear. The ends were cut back, 10 bases at V and 0 bases at J, with 12 bases in the middle. The CDR3 is 13 amino acids. Germline V gene lookup returns CDR1 SNHLY and CDR2 FYNNEI. CDR3 sequence reads: CANLFTVNTEAFF. The CDR3 DNA follows: TGTGCCAACCTCTTCACGGTGAACACTGAAGCTTTCTTT.

V and J are TRBV29-1 and TRBJ2-7, with 12 bases matching TRBD2. CDR3 length: 14 residues. The germline CDR1 and CDR2 sequences are SQVTM and ANQGSEA. V lost 7 bases and J lost 3; bases outside the gene matches: 7. The CDR3 sequence is CSARLAGALYEQYF. As DNA, the CDR3 is TGCAGCGCTCGACTAGCGGGAGCCCTCTACGAGCAGTACTTC.

This chain joins TRBV6-4 and TRBJ2-6; a possible D gene is TRBD1 (5 bases). CDR1 MRHNA and CDR2 SNTAGT come from the germline V gene. The V end lost 3 bases, the J end lost 3 bases, and 12 bases lay between the germline ends. The CDR3 consists of 16 residues. CDR3 DNA sequence: TGTGCCAGCAGTGAAAATGCAGGGTATGGGGCCAACGTCCTGACTTTC. It is translated as CASSENAGYGANVLTF.

This clone appeared a few times. The CDR3 is CASSQYRGWGYGYTF. In DNA, the CDR3 is TGTGCCAGCAGCCAATACAGGGGTTGGGGCTATGGCTACACCTTC. The genes are TRBV28 and TRBJ1-2; 7 bases map to TRBD1. CDR1 and CDR2 (germline): MDHEN, SYDVKM. With 6 bases clipped from V and 4 bases from J, the junction kept 11 bases outside the gene matches. There are 15 residues in the CDR3.

The chain links TRBV19 to TRBJ1-2, with D possibly TRBD1 on 6 matching bases. Germline CDR1 LNHDA, CDR2 SQIVND (reference sequence). This CDR3 has 13 amino acids. Trimming removed 1 base at V and 8 bases at J, with 11 bases between. The CDR3 loop is CASSIGTGTGYTF. CDR3 nucleotides: TGTGCCAGTAGTATAGGCACAGGGACCGGCTACACCTTC.

This sequence joins TRBV28 and TRBJ1-2, with TRBD1 matching over 10 bases. The CDR3 is 17 amino acids. V was pared by 3 bases and J by 3 bases, with 10 bases of the junction left unmatched. Germline V gene data show CDR1 as MDHEN and CDR2 as SYDVKM. CDR3 DNA: TGTGCCAGCAGTTTCACCTCGCTGGGACAGGGGCACTATGGCTACACCTTC. Its protein is CASSFTSLGQGHYGYTF.

The J gene is TRBJ2-3, the V gene TRBV15; D unclear. CDR3 size: 12 residues. The germline V and J ends were trimmed by 0 bases and 5 bases, with 3 bases remaining between them. Looked up from germline, CDR1 is LNHNV and CDR2 is YYDKDF (reference sequence). Here the CDR3 reads CATSRDIDTQYF. CDR3 nucleotide sequence: TGTGCCACCAGCAGAGATATAGATACGCAGTATTTT.

The CDR3 sequence: CASSRPGTNTGELFF. CDR3 sequence (DNA): TGTGCCAGCAGCCGGCCAGGGACGAACACCGGGGAGCTGTTTTTT. V and J are TRBV14 and TRBJ2-2; D is perhaps TRBD1 (5 bases). There are 15 residues in the CDR3. From germline, CDR1 is SGHDN and CDR2 FVKESK. Trimming took 4 bases from V and 0 from J, leaving 9 bases between them. The entire variable domain, with the rest obtained from reference TRBV14 and TRBJ2-2, is as follows: EAGVTQFPSHSVIEKGQTVTLRCDPISGHDNLYWYRRVMGKEIKFLLHFVKESKQDESGMPNNRFLAERTGGTYSTLKVQPAELEDSGVYFCASSRPGTNTGELFFGEGSRLTVL.